The T cell receptor (beta chain) described here comes from a study of CD8 T cells in ankylosing spondylitis. Overall study findings and caveats: A motif of 7 to 9 highly homologous TCR beta variants was seen as apparently characteristic of ankylosing spondylitis blood.

TCRdb re-called the 5' RACE reads through MiXCR, storing one row per CDR3 protein. The repertoire holds around 770,000 distinct CDR3 sequences, with roughly 20% as singletons. This clonotype was seen at least ten times. Its target is not known. V lost 3 bases, J lost 0 bases, and 12 bases lay in between. CDR1 and CDR2 (germline): LNHNV, YYDKDF (reference sequence). This CDR3 has 16 residues. The chain combines TRBV15 with TRBJ2-4; possibly TRBD1 for D (6 bases). Material: blood, either unsorted or a sorted T cell fraction (not recorded which). This receptor was identified in a male donor with ankylosing spondylitis. CDR3 loop: CATSRWDTIAKNIQYF. CDR3 in DNA: TGTGCCACCAGCAGGTGGGACACCATAGCCAAAAACATTCAGTACTTC.